The 31 T cell receptor beta chains below were found in one sample sequenced in a study of vaccination and CD4 T cells after COVID-19. The Oncomine TCR Beta short-read assay generated sequence data from the DNA of cultured CD4+ T cells. One entry per CDR3 protein results from TCRdb running MiXCR on the PCR reads. The table shows just under 20,000 distinct CDR3 sequences, with 40% to 50% occurring only once. The antigens for these receptors are not known. The treatment denotes: roughly ten-day PBMC culture with coronavirus spike peptide pools or control peptides (ViraFEST assay). The material was CD4+ T cells from blood, cultured in vitro, obtained before SARS-CoV-2 vaccination. The receptors were gathered from a human donor who had recovered from COVID-19.

V usage is TRBV7-2 and J usage is TRBJ1-1, with unresolved D. Germline V gene sequence: CDR1 SGHTA, CDR2 FQGNSA. The CDR3 is made up of 14 amino acids. V was trimmed by 0 bases and J by 1 base, leaving 6 bases between them. Written as DNA, the CDR3 is TGTGCCAGCAGCTTAGCGGCCGGGAACACTGAAGCTTTCTTT. Encoded protein: CASSLAAGNTEAFF.

This chain uses TRBV10-2 with TRBJ2-6, with 8 bases lining up with TRBD1. The CDR3 has 16 amino acids. Trimming at V came to 6 bases and at J to 3 bases, leaving 7 bases not matched to a gene. The germline V gene encodes CDR1 WSHSY and CDR2 SAAADI. The chain's CDR3 is CASSLDRGVGANVLTF. CDR3 nucleotides: TGCGCCAGCAGCCTCGACAGGGGAGTTGGGGCCAACGTCCTGACTTTC.

The chain carries TRBV6-5 and TRBJ2-1; D is unclear. The CDR3 contains 13 residues. Germline values: CDR1 MNHEY, CDR2 SVGAGI. Trimming removed 2 bases at V and 6 bases at J, with 8 bases between. The CDR3 bases are TGTGCCAGCAGTTACGGGCAGTCCAATGAGCAGTTCTTC. Translation: CASSYGQSNEQFF.

V and J are TRBV20-1 and TRBJ2-1; TRBD2 agrees at 9 bases. The CDR3 has 13 residues. Per germline, CDR1 DFQATT and CDR2 SNEGSKA (reference sequence). J gave up 9 bases and V 4 bases, and 7 bases lay outside the gene matches. CDR3 in DNA: TGCAGTGCTATTAGCGGGAGCTACGGTGAGCAGTTCTTC. Its protein product is CSAISGSYGEQFF.

CDR3 in DNA: TGTGCCAGCAGCTTAAGTAGCGGGAGGGGTGAGCAGTTCTTC. This sequence encodes CASSLSSGRGEQFF. The chain uses TRBV7-2 and TRBJ2-1; TRBD2 matches at 11 bases. The CDR3 has 14 residues. Germline V CDR1 and CDR2: SGHTA, FQGNSA. Trimming cost V 2 bases and J 9 bases; bases outside gene matches: 3.

This chain joins TRBV7-2 and TRBJ2-1; D possibly corresponds to TRBD2 (6 bases). Trimming shortened V by 2 bases and J by 7 bases, and 12 bases separated the two germline ends. The CDR3 extends over 14 amino acids. Per the germline V gene, CDR1 is SGHTA and CDR2 is FQGNSA. CDR3 amino acids: CASSLQGTSNEQFF. The CDR3 nucleotides read TGTGCCAGCAGCTTACAAGGGACTTCGAATGAGCAGTTCTTC. The full variable domain, in which reference TRBV7-2 and TRBJ2-1 provide the parts outside the CDR3, is GAGVSQSPSNKVTEKGKDVELRCDPISGHTALYWYRQSLGQGLEFLIYFQGNSAPDKSGLPSDRFSAERTGGSVSTLTIQRTQQEDSAVYLCASSLQGTSNEQFFGPGTRLTVL.

V gene TRBV5-4 combines with J gene TRBJ2-7; D is ambiguous. The germline V gene has CDR1 SGHNT and CDR2 YYREEE (reference sequence). The germline V and J ends were trimmed by 5 bases and 0 bases, with 9 bases remaining between them. The CDR3 contains 13 residues. The CDR3 spells CASSEEPSYEQYF. The CDR3 coding sequence is TGTGCCAGCAGTGAAGAACCCTCCTACGAGCAGTACTTC.

The chain has TRBV10-3 and TRBJ2-3; 16 bases fit TRBD2. J lost 4 bases, V lost 6 bases, and 19 bases had no gene match. Germline CDR1 reads ENHRY; CDR2 reads SYGVKD. The CDR3 has 21 residues. This CDR3 is CAIRSAPGLAGGPFASDTQYF. In nucleotides, the CDR3 is TGTGCCATCAGGTCCGCACCGGGACTAGCGGGGGGGCCATTCGCGTCAGATACGCAGTATTTT.

V is TRBV6-2 or TRBV6-3 and J is TRBJ1-1, with 7 bases aligning to TRBD1. In germline, CDR1 is MNHEY, CDR2 SVGEGT. The length of the CDR3 is 16 residues. V lost 5 bases and J lost 0; bases outside the gene matches: 9. The CDR3 DNA follows: TGTGCCAGCAGTCCCTGGAAGGGGGCATTGAACACTGAAGCTTTCTTT. Protein sequence: CASSPWKGALNTEAFF.

This clonotype was observed once. This chain connects TRBV4-1 to TRBJ1-2; 9 nucleotides align to TRBD1. Germline assignment: CDR1 MGHRA and CDR2 YSYEKL. The V segment lost 0 bases and the J segment 4 bases; nucleotides outside the gene matches: 6. The CDR3 loop spans 16 amino acids. CDR3 bases: TGCGCCAGCAGCCAAGATAGGACAGGGGCCTTCTATGGCTACACCTTC. Encoded protein: CASSQDRTGAFYGYTF.

The chain employs TRBV21-1 and TRBJ1-6; TRBD1, as called in the table, went unchecked against the DNA. TRBV21-1 is a pseudogene locus. This CDR3 comprises 16 residues. The CDR3 loop is CASSKYRSDRYSPLHF. In DNA form, the CDR3 reads TGTGCCAGCAGCAAGTACCGATCGGACAGATATTCACCCCTCCACTTT.

The rearrangement links TRBV10-2 to TRBJ2-7; D is ambiguous. The CDR3 consists of 16 residues. From germline, CDR1 is WSHSY and CDR2 SAAADI. The V and J ends lost 5 bases and 0 bases respectively, with 17 bases between them. The CDR3 here is CASSHSLGSSSYEQYF. The CDR3 DNA reads TGCGCCAGCAGTCACTCGCTCGGGTCGAGCTCCTACGAGCAGTACTTC.

The CDR3 loop is CASSSVTGVDGYTF. DNA for the CDR3: TGTGCCAGCAGCTCTGTTACAGGGGTAGATGGCTACACCTTC. The rearrangement links TRBV6-1 to TRBJ1-2; 7 nucleotides match TRBD1. The V gene's germline CDR1 is MNHNS and CDR2 SASEGT. V dropped 6 bases and J dropped 6; count of bases not matched to a gene: 10. This CDR3 spans 14 amino acids.

This clonotype was found a few times. This chain links TRBV7-9 with TRBJ2-3; TRBD2 agrees at 7 bases. The CDR3 loop spans 12 amino acids. With 7 bases clipped from V and 6 bases from J, the junction kept 4 bases outside the gene matches. Germline values: CDR1 SEHNR, CDR2 FQNEAQ (reference sequence). CDR3 bases: TGTGCCAGCAAAGGGAGGGACGATACGCAGTATTTT. This translates into CASKGRDDTQYF.

This rearrangement joins TRBV2 to TRBJ1-2, with 7 positions matching TRBD1. CDR3 length equals 15 residues. From germline, CDR1 is SNHLY and CDR2 FYNNEI. V dropped 2 bases and J dropped 8; count of bases not matched to a gene: 11. The CDR3 here is CASSERDSNLEGYTF. CDR3 sequence (DNA): TGTGCCAGCAGTGAAAGGGACAGCAACTTGGAGGGCTACACCTTC.

The CDR3 protein is CASTPSGLGYTF. The DNA of the CDR3 is TGTGCCAGCACCCCCTCGGGACTTGGCTACACCTTC. This chain joins TRBV11-2 and TRBJ1-2; perhaps TRBD1 as D (5 bases). Germline CDR1 is SGHAT and CDR2 is FQNNGV. The CDR3 runs 12 residues. The V gene lost 7 bases and the J gene lost 7 bases, with 13 bases spanning the gap.

This clonotype was counted between two and nine times. J is TRBJ2-7 and V is TRBV19; D perhaps matches TRBD1 (5 bases). The CDR3 extends over 14 amino acids. V was shortened by 3 bases and J by 0 bases, with 9 bases between the two germline ends. Germline V gene lookup returns CDR1 LNHDA and CDR2 SQIVND (reference sequence). The CDR3 sequence: CASSMTDSSYEQYF. The CDR3 DNA follows: TGTGCCAGTAGTATGACAGATAGCTCCTACGAGCAGTACTTC.

V is TRBV7-2 and J is TRBJ2-5; possibly TRBD2 for D (6 bases). The CDR3 is 17 amino acids. Germline V gene lookup returns CDR1 SGHTA and CDR2 FQGNSA. The V end lost 1 base, the J end lost 5 bases, and 20 bases lay between the germline ends. CDR3 in amino acids: CASSLDVLRGSGETQYF. Written as DNA, the CDR3 is TGTGCCAGCAGCTTAGATGTTTTACGGGGGTCAGGGGAGACCCAGTACTTC.

This chain links TRBV7-9 with TRBJ1-1; TRBD1 agrees at 7 bases. The CDR3 spans 13 residues. The trim removed 5 bases at V and 11 bases at J, leaving 11 bases unmatched. CDR1 SEHNR and CDR2 FQNEAQ come from the germline V gene (reference sequence). In nucleotides, the CDR3 is TGTGCCAGCAGCCCCAGGGACAGTGGGCCCGCTTTCTTT. Translation: CASSPRDSGPAFF.

V usage is TRBV10-2 and J usage is TRBJ1-2, with a tentative D call TRBD1 (5 bases). The V and J ends lost 3 bases and 4 bases respectively, with 6 bases between them. The length of the CDR3 is 12 residues. Germline CDR1 is WSHSY and CDR2 is SAAADI. Here the CDR3 reads CASSDGGYGYTF. The CDR3 region has the DNA TGCGCCAGCAGTGACGGGGGCTATGGCTACACCTTC.

The V gene is TRBV6-2 or TRBV6-3, the J gene TRBJ1-1; D call uncertain. CDR3 length equals 14 residues. Per the germline V gene, CDR1 is MNHEY and CDR2 is SVGEGT. V was pared by 7 bases and J by 1 base, with 13 bases between. The DNA of the CDR3 is TGTGCCAGCACCCCGGCAGGATGGAACACTGAAGCTTTCTTT. This translates into CASTPAGWNTEAFF.

This clonotype appeared a few times. This chain connects TRBV19 to TRBJ1-1; D possibly corresponds to TRBD1 (6 bases). Germline V gene data show CDR1 as LNHDA and CDR2 as SQIVND (reference sequence). The CDR3 is 14 amino acids. Trimming left V 4 bases short and J 3 bases short, with 12 bases between. CDR3 nucleotides: TGTGCCAGTAGTACAGGACAGACCTACACTGAAGCTTTCTTT. It specifies CASSTGQTYTEAFF.

The chain combines TRBV20-1 with TRBJ2-1; 7 nucleotides match TRBD2. This CDR3 region has 15 residues. CDR1 and CDR2 (germline): DFQATT, SNEGSKA (reference sequence). Germline trimming cut 0 bases from V and 5 bases from J; bases unmatched to any gene: 7. Here the CDR3 DNA reads TGCAGTGCTAGAGATAACGGGAGGATCGACAATGAGCAGTTCTTC. Protein sequence: CSARDNGRIDNEQFF.

This clonotype occurred a few times. The chain joins TRBV29-1 to TRBJ2-5; D is possibly TRBD2 (6 bases). Germline-derived CDR1 and CDR2 are SQVTM and ANQGSEA. V was shortened by 0 bases and J by 5 bases, with 16 bases between the two germline ends. The CDR3 is made up of 15 amino acids. The CDR3 reads CSVEEFGGVGETQYF. CDR3 nucleotide sequence: TGCAGCGTTGAAGAGTTTGGCGGGGTCGGCGAGACCCAGTACTTC.

V gene TRBV7-2 combines with J gene TRBJ2-1; 11 bases map to TRBD2. CDR3 length: 15 residues. The V gene's germline CDR1 is SGHTA and CDR2 FQGNSA. J was trimmed by 1 base and V by 5 bases; bases with no gene match: 1. CDR3 loop: CASSPSGGSYNEQFF. The CDR3 nucleotides read TGTGCCAGCAGCCCTAGCGGGGGGTCCTACAATGAGCAGTTCTTC.

This chain joins TRBV7-2 and TRBJ2-3; D is undetermined. The germline gives CDR1 SGHTA, CDR2 FQGNSA. Trimming removed 1 base at V and 2 bases at J, with 7 bases between. The CDR3 runs to 14 residues. The CDR3 nucleotides read TGTGCCAGCAGCTTAGAGACTTTCACAGATACGCAGTATTTT. As protein: CASSLETFTDTQYF.

The CDR3 nucleotides read TGTGCCAGTAGTATTCGACAGGGGGTGAACACTGAAGCTTTCTTT. It yields the protein CASSIRQGVNTEAFF. The V and J genes are TRBV19 and TRBJ1-1; TRBD1 agrees at 9 bases. This CDR3 has 15 amino acids. Trimming at V came to 3 bases and at J to 0 bases, leaving 2 bases not matched to a gene. Germline CDR1 reads LNHDA; CDR2 reads SQIVND (reference sequence).

This clonotype is medium-sized by share. V usage is TRBV7-2 and J usage is TRBJ1-2; tentatively, D is TRBD1 (5 bases). Germline CDR1 and CDR2: SGHTA and FQGNSA. CDR3 length equals 16 residues. Trimming removed 1 base from V and 6 bases from J, with 18 bases in between. The CDR3 spells CASSLDRTGGRDGYTF. CDR3 DNA: TGTGCCAGCAGCTTAGACAGGACCGGGGGAAGAGATGGCTACACCTTC.

The rearrangement uses TRBV6-1 and TRBJ1-1; tentative D call: TRBD1 (6 bases). The CDR3 consists of 14 residues. The V end lost 3 bases, the J end lost 0 bases, and 8 bases lay between the germline ends. Germline V gene data show CDR1 as MNHNS and CDR2 as SASEGT. The CDR3 loop is CASSDRGLNTEAFF. The DNA of the CDR3 is TGTGCCAGCAGTGACAGGGGATTGAACACTGAAGCTTTCTTT.

V is TRBV20-1 and J is TRBJ2-3; D not certain. Germline loops: CDR1 DFQATT, CDR2 SNEGSKA (reference sequence). Between the trimmed V and J ends, which lost 3 bases and 4 bases, there was a span of 17 bases. The CDR3 contains 15 residues. The CDR3 DNA is TGCAGTGCTAGTAGGGAACTAAAAAGGGCAGATACGCAGTATTTT. Its translation is CSASRELKRADTQYF.

The rearrangement links TRBV20-1 to TRBJ1-6; 9 bases are shared with TRBD1. Germline V gene sequence: CDR1 DFQATT, CDR2 SNEGSKA (reference sequence). J lost 10 bases, V lost 5 bases, and 6 bases had no gene match. The CDR3 loop spans 13 amino acids. CDR3 sequence: CSALDRGSSPLHF. In DNA form, the CDR3 reads TGCAGTGCTCTCGACAGGGGGAGCTCACCCCTCCACTTT.